The 8 T cell receptor beta chains below all came from one sample that was sequenced in a study of cytomegalovirus exposure and HLA in healthy donors. TCRdb's table, derived via immunoSEQ multiplex PCR, lists solely in-frame clones and lacks some. The sample contains 200,000 to 250,000 clones, just under 90% of which appear only once. The sequencing sample was made of PBMCs. The receptors shown here come from a man younger than 35 in good health and CMV-seronegative.

The chain combines TRBV4-3 with TRBJ2-7, with TRBD2 matching 10 bases. This CDR3 is 14 amino acids long. CDR1 and CDR2 (germline): LGHNA, YSLEER. J was trimmed by 6 bases and V by 4 bases; bases with no gene match: 6. In DNA form, the CDR3 reads TGCGCCAGCAGCCTTAGCGGGGGGTTTGGCGAGCAGTACTTC. Translating gives CASSLSGGFGEQYF.

V is TRBV7-3 and J is TRBJ2-2, with D unclear. CDR1 and CDR2 (germline): SGHTA, FQGTGA. Trimming removed 0 bases at V and 4 bases at J, with 3 bases between. The CDR3 covers 13 residues. The CDR3 DNA sequence: TGTGCCAGCAGCTTAACCCTCACCGGGGAGCTGTTTTTT. Protein: CASSLTLTGELFF.

The chain carries TRBV18 and TRBJ1-2; D remains ambiguous. Deletions cut 0 bases from V and 8 bases from J, with 13 bases between. The CDR3 totals 14 residues. CDR1 is KGHSH, CDR2 LQKENI, per germline. CDR3 in DNA: TGTGCCAGCTCACCACCGGGAAGGGCGGGCGGCTACACCTTC. Its translation: CASSPPGRAGGYTF.

This chain joins TRBV4-3 and TRBJ2-1; TRBD2 agrees at 13 bases. Germline CDR1 reads LGHNA; CDR2 reads YSLEER. Losses at the gene ends were 1 base for V and 16 bases for J; bases not matched to a gene: 7. The CDR3 runs to 14 residues. Here the CDR3 reads CASSQGLAGGLPFF. CDR3 sequence (DNA): TGCGCCAGCAGCCAAGGACTAGCGGGGGGCCTGCCCTTCTTC.

The chain uses TRBV5-1 and TRBJ2-3, with 7 nucleotides matching TRBD2. CDR1 and CDR2 (germline): SGHRS, YFSETQ. This CDR3 spans 13 amino acids. Trimming removed 4 bases from V and 7 bases from J; junction bases left unmatched: 6. CDR3 in amino acids: CASSTSELYTQYF. Written as DNA, the CDR3 is TGCGCCAGCAGCACTAGCGAACTATATACGCAGTATTTT.

This clone was seen a single time. The V call is TRBV18, the J call TRBJ1-4; 8 nucleotides agree with TRBD1. Germline lookup yields CDR1 KGHSH and CDR2 LQKENI. The CDR3 is made up of 14 amino acids. V lost 4 bases to trimming and J lost 7 bases; unmatched junction nucleotides: 5. The CDR3 DNA is TGTGCCAGCTCACAGGACAGGGTTGGTGAAAAACTGTTTTTT. Translation gives CASSQDRVGEKLFF.

The gene calls are TRBV9 and TRBJ2-1, with D possibly being TRBD2 (7 bases). From germline, CDR1 is SGDLS and CDR2 YYNGEE. The CDR3 consists of 15 residues. V was shortened by 2 bases and J by 5 bases, with 14 bases between the two germline ends. The CDR3 sequence: CASSVAGAFHNEQFF. CDR3 bases: TGTGCCAGCAGCGTCGCGGGGGCATTTCACAATGAGCAGTTCTTC. Combining the CDR3 with reference TRBV9 and TRBJ2-1 gives the whole variable domain DSGVTQTPKHLITATGQRVTLRCSPRSGDLSVYWYQQSLDQGLQFLIQYYNGEERAKGNILERFSAQQFPDLHSELNLSSLELGDSALYFCASSVAGAFHNEQFFGPGTRLTVL.

This clone was recorded only once. This chain connects TRBV4-3 to TRBJ2-1; TRBD2 might be the D (6 bases). Trimming removed 5 bases from V and 4 bases from J, with 15 bases in between. The CDR3 length is 15 residues. Germline values: CDR1 LGHNA, CDR2 YSLEER. CDR3 sequence: CASSSRGRGYNEQFF. CDR3 DNA: TGCGCCAGCAGCTCTCGCGGCCGGGGGTACAATGAGCAGTTCTTC.